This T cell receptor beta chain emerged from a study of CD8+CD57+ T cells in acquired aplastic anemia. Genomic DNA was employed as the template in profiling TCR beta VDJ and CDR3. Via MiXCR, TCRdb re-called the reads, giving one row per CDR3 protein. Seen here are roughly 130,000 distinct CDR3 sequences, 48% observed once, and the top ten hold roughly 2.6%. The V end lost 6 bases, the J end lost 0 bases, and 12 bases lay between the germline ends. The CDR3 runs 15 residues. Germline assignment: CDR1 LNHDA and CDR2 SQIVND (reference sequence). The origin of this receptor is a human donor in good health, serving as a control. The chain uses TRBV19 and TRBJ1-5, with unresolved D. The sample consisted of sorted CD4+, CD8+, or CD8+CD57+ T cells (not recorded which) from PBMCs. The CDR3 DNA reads TGTGCCAGTAGGACGAAGGGATATAGCAATCAGCCCCAGCATTTT. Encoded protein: CASRTKGYSNQPQHF.